This entry lists 29 T cell receptor beta chains sequenced from one sample in a study of shared clonotypes between healthy human individuals (dated by TCRdb to 2018 to 2021). The library was generated by the immunoSEQ multiplex PCR assay. Here the immuneACCESS table is served through TCRdb, limited to in-frame sequences with V and J called. Missing clones are a known gap in these copies; in checked studies unresolved V genes cover under half, and the rest lacks a known reason. This sample holds some 2 million clones; 95% were observed only once. The top ten clonotypes cover under 0.15% of the sample. Sample: naive CD4+ T cells sorted from blood. Sample cell subset or site, as interpreted from the label and publication: CD45RA+ positively selected. Source of these receptors: a young man in good health.

The chain carries TRBV5-1 and TRBJ2-6; a weak D match, TRBD1 (5 bases). Germline V gene data show CDR1 as SGHRS and CDR2 as YFSETQ. The V and J ends lost 4 bases and 4 bases respectively, with 12 bases between them. The CDR3 is made up of 15 amino acids. CDR3 sequence reads: CASSDTGSGANVLTF. CDR3 DNA: TGCGCCAGCAGCGATACAGGTTCAGGGGCCAACGTCCTGACTTTC. The whole variable domain, remainder taken from reference TRBV5-1 and TRBJ2-6, is KAGVTQTPRYLIKTRGQQVTLSCSPISGHRSVSWYQQTPGQGLQFLFEYFSETQRNKGNFPGRFSGRQFSNSRSEMNVSTLELGDSALYLCASSDTGSGANVLTFGAGSRLTVL.

This chain links TRBV5-1 with TRBJ2-4, with a weak D call TRBD1 (5 bases). CDR3 length: 15 amino acids. Germline assignment: CDR1 SGHRS and CDR2 YFSETQ. V lost 4 bases and J lost 4, with 15 bases in between. As DNA, the CDR3 is TGCGCCAGCAGCCAACCTGGGGCAGGGAAAAACATTCAGTACTTC. Translated, it gives CASSQPGAGKNIQYF.

The rearrangement links TRBV7-9 to TRBJ1-1; the D is unclear. Germline V gene lookup returns CDR1 SEHNR and CDR2 FQNEAQ (reference sequence). This CDR3 comprises 12 residues. With 5 bases removed from V and 5 bases from J, the gap between germline ends came to 9 bases. The CDR3 loop reads CASSVLGTEAFF. Here the CDR3 DNA reads TGTGCCAGCAGCGTCCTGGGGACTGAAGCTTTCTTT. Full variable domain (remainder filled in from reference TRBV7-9 and TRBJ1-1): DTGVSQNPRHKITKRGQNVTFRCDPISEHNRLYWYRQTLGQGPEFLTYFQNEAQLEKSRLLSDRFSAERPKGSFSTLEIQRTEQGDSAMYLCASSVLGTEAFFGQGTRLTVV.

CDR3 DNA: TGTGCCAGCAGCTTACTAGCAATCAACGAGCAGTACTTC. As protein: CASSLLAINEQYF. This chain joins TRBV7-2 and TRBJ2-7, with D perhaps TRBD2 (5 bases). The length of the CDR3 is 13 residues. Trimming took 2 bases from V and 5 from J, leaving 10 bases between them. Looked up from germline, CDR1 is SGHTA and CDR2 is FQGNSA.

With respect to this clone: Other nucleotide sequences in the sample specify the same CDR3. The CDR3 nucleotides are TGTGCCAGCAGCGTAGGGGTAGGGGGCACAGATACGCAGTATTTT. Its protein is CASSVGVGGTDTQYF. The V and J genes are TRBV9 and TRBJ2-3; perhaps TRBD1 as D (5 bases). There are 15 residues in the CDR3. The germline gives CDR1 SGDLS, CDR2 YYNGEE. V shed 0 bases and J shed 1 base, with 9 bases lying between them. The whole variable domain, filled in from reference TRBV9 and TRBJ2-3, reads DSGVTQTPKHLITATGQRVTLRCSPRSGDLSVYWYQQSLDQGLQFLIQYYNGEERAKGNILERFSAQQFPDLHSELNLSSLELGDSALYFCASSVGVGGTDTQYFGPGTRLTVL.

This chain uses TRBV5-1 with TRBJ2-2, with D possibly being TRBD2 (5 bases). Germline-derived CDR1 and CDR2 are SGHRS and YFSETQ. With 5 bases removed from V and 2 bases from J, the gap between germline ends came to 13 bases. The CDR3 covers 15 residues. CDR3: CASRESGYNTGELFF. The CDR3 nucleotides read TGCGCCAGCAGGGAGAGCGGTTATAACACCGGGGAGCTGTTTTTT.

The chain uses TRBV7-9 and TRBJ2-4, with TRBD1 matching 8 bases. The germline V gene encodes CDR1 SEHNR and CDR2 FQNEAQ (reference sequence). J lost 0 bases, V lost 1 base, and 8 bases had no gene match. The CDR3 is 18 amino acids. CDR3 loop: CASSLGTGSLLAKNIQYF. CDR3 in DNA: TGTGCCAGCAGCTTAGGGACAGGGAGTCTTCTAGCCAAAAACATTCAGTACTTC.

About this clone itself: Other DNA sequences from this sample encode an identical CDR3 as well. The rearrangement joins TRBV19 to TRBJ1-5; D gene unclear. Trimming left V 0 bases short and J 2 bases short, with 5 bases between. The CDR3 totals 14 residues. CDR1 and CDR2 (germline): LNHDA, SQIVND (reference sequence). This CDR3 reads CASSIEVGNQPQHF. DNA for the CDR3: TGTGCCAGTAGTATAGAGGTCGGCAATCAGCCCCAGCATTTT.

Turning to this clone: The sample contains more than one DNA sequence encoding this CDR3. The genes are TRBV28 and TRBJ1-1; D gene uncertain. This CDR3 is 14 amino acids long. Germline V gene sequence: CDR1 MDHEN, CDR2 SYDVKM. Deletions cut 2 bases from V and 4 bases from J, with 11 bases between. CDR3 nucleotides: TGTGCCAGCAGTTTACGGGGAGGTGGCACTGAAGCTTTCTTT. As protein: CASSLRGGGTEAFF. The whole variable domain, filled in from reference TRBV28 and TRBJ1-1, reads DVKVTQSSRYLVKRTGEKVFLECVQDMDHENMFWYRQDPGLGLRLIYFSYDVKMKEKGDIPEGYSVSREKKERFSLILESASTNQTSMYLCASSLRGGGTEAFFGQGTRLTVV.

The V gene is TRBV6-1, the J gene TRBJ2-7, with 11 bases lining up with TRBD2. Germline-derived CDR1 and CDR2 are MNHNS and SASEGT. Trimming took 2 bases from V and 0 from J; bases not matched to a gene: 12. The CDR3 is 19 amino acids. DNA of the CDR3: TGTGCCAGCAGTGAAATCGGGGCAAGACTAGCGGGGAGCTCCTACGAGCAGTACTTC. This translates into CASSEIGARLAGSSYEQYF.

This clone was seen just once. The V and J genes are TRBV30 and TRBJ2-5; 12 bases map to TRBD2. Per germline, CDR1 GTSNPN and CDR2 SVGIG (reference sequence). The CDR3 is 13 amino acids. After removal of 7 bases from V and 5 bases from J, the junction contained 5 bases not matched to a gene. The CDR3 here is CASRTSGAETQYF. The CDR3 nucleotides read TGTGCCTCCCGGACTAGCGGGGCTGAGACCCAGTACTTC.

The genes are TRBV10-3 and TRBJ2-5; the match to TRBD2 covers 14 bases. The CDR3 has 16 amino acids. Per the germline V gene, CDR1 is ENHRY and CDR2 is SYGVKD. The V segment lost 4 bases and the J segment 5 bases; nucleotides outside the gene matches: 6. The CDR3 DNA sequence: TGTGCCATCAGTGGAGGGACTAGCGGGAGTATGGAGACCCAGTACTTC. As protein: CAISGGTSGSMETQYF.

As DNA, the CDR3 is TGCGCCAGCAGCCATCGGACTAGCAATGAGCAGTTCTTC. Amino acid sequence: CASSHRTSNEQFF. V usage is TRBV5-1 and J usage is TRBJ2-1; 7 nucleotides match TRBD2. V lost 4 bases, J lost 6 bases, and 4 bases stayed unmatched. The CDR3 has 13 amino acids. Germline lookup yields CDR1 SGHRS and CDR2 YFSETQ.

A note on this clone: The same CDR3 also results from other DNA sequences found in this sample. The chain links TRBV5-4 to TRBJ2-2, with D maybe TRBD1 (6 bases). V shed 1 base and J shed 6 bases, with 10 bases lying between them. The CDR3 covers 14 residues. CDR1 is SGHNT and CDR2 is YYREEE in the germline V gene (reference sequence). The CDR3, as DNA: TGTGCCAGCAGCTTGAACAGGGAAGCCGGGGAGCTGTTTTTT. It yields the protein CASSLNREAGELFF.

The chain recombines TRBV4-1 with TRBJ1-5; 9 bases match TRBD1. CDR3 size: 17 residues. The V gene end was trimmed by 0 bases and the J gene end by 4 bases; junction bases not matched to a gene: 7. Germline assignment: CDR1 MGHRA and CDR2 YSYEKL. The CDR3 bases are TGCGCCAGCAGCCAAGAAACCGGGACAGGGATGAATCAGCCCCAGCATTTT. Its translation: CASSQETGTGMNQPQHF.

This clone was detected only once. J is TRBJ2-2 and V is TRBV6-5; D not certain. The CDR3 is 15 amino acids. The germline V gene encodes CDR1 MNHEY and CDR2 SVGAGI. V lost 6 bases, J lost 3 bases, and 14 bases lay in between. The CDR3 protein is CASSLQPVDTGELFF. CDR3 in DNA: TGTGCCAGCAGCCTGCAACCGGTGGACACCGGGGAGCTGTTTTTT.

V gene TRBV28 combines with J gene TRBJ2-1; 11 nucleotides align to TRBD2. CDR1 is MDHEN and CDR2 is SYDVKM in the germline V gene. The ends lost 6 bases at V and 9 bases at J; junction bases unmatched: 16. The length of the CDR3 is 17 residues. The CDR3 DNA sequence: TGTGCCAGCAGCGCAAGCGTAGCGGGGGGGCATCGGGGTGAGCAGTTCTTC. Amino acid sequence: CASSASVAGGHRGEQFF.

The chain is built from TRBV11-2 and TRBJ1-6; 11 bases match TRBD1. The germline gives CDR1 SGHAT, CDR2 FQNNGV. The CDR3 runs 16 residues. The V gene end was trimmed by 4 bases and the J gene end by 9 bases; junction bases not matched to a gene: 8. CDR3 in amino acids: CASSYSGTGGFSPLHF. In DNA, the CDR3 is TGTGCCAGCAGCTACTCCGGGACAGGGGGATTTTCACCCCTCCACTTT.

This clone was seen a single time. The chain uses TRBV4-3 and TRBJ1-1; tentative D call: TRBD1 (6 bases). Between the trimmed V and J ends, which lost 5 bases and 5 bases, there was a span of 18 bases. The CDR3 covers 15 residues. Germline V CDR1 and CDR2: LGHNA, YSLEER. CDR3 bases: TGCGCCAGCAGCTCCCTAAGGGGGGTAGGGACTGAAGCTTTCTTT. It specifies CASSSLRGVGTEAFF.

The table lists this clone with a count of one. The V and J genes are TRBV30 and TRBJ1-5; 7 nucleotides line up with TRBD1. The CDR3 extends over 14 amino acids. Germline V CDR1 and CDR2: GTSNPN, SVGIG (reference sequence). The ends lost 7 bases at V and 7 bases at J; junction bases unmatched: 13. The chain's CDR3 is CASSVGQVRQPQHF. CDR3 coding DNA: TGTGCCTCCTCGGTAGGACAGGTGAGGCAGCCCCAGCATTTT.

This chain joins TRBV6-1 and TRBJ1-1; D unclear. Germline V gene sequence: CDR1 MNHNS, CDR2 SASEGT. The CDR3 covers 15 residues. V was cut by 4 bases and J by 1 base, with 13 bases left in between. The CDR3 DNA follows: TGTGCCAGCAGTGTGCTGGGGTCGGGGAACACTGAAGCTTTCTTT. This translates into CASSVLGSGNTEAFF.

In its sample, this clone was seen a few times. J is TRBJ2-7 and V is TRBV5-5; TRBD1 agrees at 8 bases. The V gene end was trimmed by 0 bases and the J gene end by 6 bases; junction bases not matched to a gene: 5. The V gene's germline CDR1 is SGHKS and CDR2 YYEKEE (reference sequence). This CDR3 has 14 residues. CDR3 sequence (DNA): TGTGCCAGCAGCTTGGATTGGACAGGGTTCGAGCAGTACTTC. Its translation is CASSLDWTGFEQYF.

This clone was picked up a small number of times. V gene TRBV19 combines with J gene TRBJ2-5; 14 bases line up with TRBD2. CDR3 length: 17 residues. Losses at the gene ends were 5 bases for V and 5 bases for J; bases not matched to a gene: 10. In germline, CDR1 is LNHDA, CDR2 SQIVND (reference sequence). The CDR3: CASSPGTSGGVWETQYF. CDR3 nucleotide sequence: TGTGCCAGTAGTCCCGGGACTAGCGGGGGAGTGTGGGAGACCCAGTACTTC.

On this clone: This specimen includes other DNA sequences encoding the same CDR3. The chain couples TRBV5-4 to TRBJ1-6, with 9 bases identical to TRBD1. Germline V gene lookup returns CDR1 SGHNT and CDR2 YYREEE (reference sequence). V was clipped by 0 bases and J by 7 bases; unmatched bases: 2. The CDR3 sequence is 15 residues long. This CDR3 reads CASSLAGTGNSPLHF. CDR3 bases: TGTGCCAGCAGCTTGGCCGGGACAGGGAATTCACCCCTCCACTTT. The variable domain in full, with the rest retrieved from reference TRBV5-4 and TRBJ1-6, is ETGVTQSPTHLIKTRGQQVTLRCSSQSGHNTVSWYQQALGQGPQFIFQYYREEENGRGNFPPRFSGLQFPNYSSELNVNALELDDSALYLCASSLAGTGNSPLHFGNGTRLTVT.

The V gene is TRBV19, the J gene TRBJ1-2, with 7 positions matching TRBD1. J gave up 4 bases and V 4 bases, and 9 bases lay outside the gene matches. Germline V gene sequence: CDR1 LNHDA, CDR2 SQIVND (reference sequence). CDR3 length equals 15 residues. The CDR3 DNA sequence: TGTGCCAGTAGTAACAACAGGGGAAATCTCTATGGCTACACCTTC. This encodes CASSNNRGNLYGYTF.

The chain links TRBV5-4 to TRBJ1-1, with D unresolved. The CDR3 is 14 residues long. Germline lookup yields CDR1 SGHNT and CDR2 YYREEE (reference sequence). V gave up 4 bases and J gave up 1 base, with 11 bases separating them. The chain's CDR3 is CASSPTAGNTEAFF. The CDR3 coding sequence is TGTGCCAGCAGCCCCACAGCGGGGAACACTGAAGCTTTCTTT. The whole variable domain, remainder taken from reference TRBV5-4 and TRBJ1-1, is ETGVTQSPTHLIKTRGQQVTLRCSSQSGHNTVSWYQQALGQGPQFIFQYYREEENGRGNFPPRFSGLQFPNYSSELNVNALELDDSALYLCASSPTAGNTEAFFGQGTRLTVV.

V is TRBV5-1 and J is TRBJ2-7; D could derive from TRBD1 or TRBD2 (5 bases each). The V gene lost 0 bases and the J gene lost 1 base, with 17 bases spanning the gap. The germline CDR1 and CDR2 sequences are SGHRS and YFSETQ. The CDR3 loop spans 17 amino acids. Written as DNA, the CDR3 is TGCGCCAGCAGCTTGGAGGGGCAACTAGAAAGTTCCTACGAGCAGTACTTC. Its translation is CASSLEGQLESSYEQYF.

The chain couples TRBV30 to TRBJ1-1; 7 bases match TRBD1. V was clipped by 0 bases and J by 0 bases; unmatched bases: 7. The germline gives CDR1 GTSNPN, CDR2 SVGIG (reference sequence). The CDR3 is made up of 16 amino acids. In DNA, the CDR3 is TGTGCCTGGAGTGTACGGGGGACAGCTATGAACACTGAAGCTTTCTTT. Amino acid sequence: CAWSVRGTAMNTEAFF.

This sequence joins TRBV4-1 and TRBJ2-1, with D possibly matching TRBD2 (5 bases). The CDR3 is 17 residues long. CDR1 and CDR2 (germline): MGHRA, YSYEKL. The germline V and J ends were trimmed by 1 base and 5 bases, with 18 bases remaining between them. The CDR3 region has the DNA TGCGCCAGCAGCCAAGGGCGGGCTCGGGATTTTAACAATGAGCAGTTCTTC. The encoded protein is CASSQGRARDFNNEQFF.